Below, 22 T cell receptor beta chains from the same sample are listed, as sequenced in a study of cytotoxic CD8 clonotypes in ibrutinib-treated CLL. Data came from immunoSEQ multiplex PCR; TCRdb stores just in-frame clones and leaves some out. The table records hundreds of thousands of clones, roughly 74% of them present only once. The specimen comprised PBMCs, sampled after 24 months of ibrutinib treatment. Every receptor here comes from a human donor with chronic lymphocytic leukemia.

The chain's CDR3 is CASSPKSPTQGAGYNEQFF. DNA for the CDR3: TGTGCCAGCAGTCCCAAATCCCCAACACAGGGGGCCGGATACAATGAGCAGTTCTTC. This chain links TRBV27 with TRBJ2-1; TRBD1 matches at 9 bases. The CDR3 is 19 residues long. Germline V gives CDR1 MNHEY, CDR2 SMNVEV (reference sequence). V was pared by 5 bases and J by 4 bases, with 18 bases of the junction left unmatched.

The table lists this clone with a few counts. This chain joins TRBV28 and TRBJ2-7; 8 bases line up with TRBD2. Germline values: CDR1 MDHEN, CDR2 SYDVKM. CDR3 length: 15 residues. Trimming at V came to 2 bases and at J to 2 bases, leaving 5 bases not matched to a gene. This CDR3 reads CASSLRTSGAYEQYF. CDR3 bases: TGTGCCAGCAGTTTACGAACTAGCGGTGCCTACGAGCAGTACTTC.

This chain connects TRBV25-1 to TRBJ2-7, with TRBD1 as a possible D gene (6 bases). The ends were cut back, 4 bases at V and 6 bases at J, with 10 bases in the middle. CDR1 and CDR2 (germline): MGHDK, SYGVNS. The CDR3 is made up of 12 amino acids. The CDR3 DNA follows: TGTGCCAGCAGTGCCCCAGGGGCCGAGCAGTACTTC. Translating it yields CASSAPGAEQYF.

The chain recombines TRBV13 with TRBJ2-1; D remains unclear. This CDR3 region has 15 residues. CDR1 and CDR2 (germline): PRHDT, FYEKMQ (reference sequence). V dropped 2 bases and J dropped 0 bases, with 8 bases sitting between them. This CDR3 reads CASSLPKSSYNEQFF. CDR3 in DNA: TGTGCCAGCAGCTTACCTAAGAGCTCCTACAATGAGCAGTTCTTC.

This clone was seen a single time. The J gene is TRBJ2-3, the V gene TRBV28; 7 bases line up with TRBD1. The CDR3 runs 14 residues. J lost 4 bases, V lost 4 bases, and 5 bases had no gene match. Germline lookup yields CDR1 MDHEN and CDR2 SYDVKM. The CDR3 DNA is TGTGCCAGCAGTTCACGACAGGGCTCAGATACGCAGTATTTT. This translates into CASSSRQGSDTQYF.

J is TRBJ1-4 and V is TRBV5-8; 8 bases are a match to TRBD1. With V trimmed by 5 bases and J by 5 bases, 8 bases remained unmatched. Germline-derived CDR1 and CDR2 are SGHTS and YDEGEE. The CDR3 contains 15 residues. CDR3 residues: CASSLWTGLNEKLFF. In DNA form, the CDR3 reads TGTGCCAGCAGTCTTTGGACAGGGTTAAATGAAAAACTGTTTTTT.

The rearrangement joins TRBV30 to TRBJ2-1, with 9 bases aligning to TRBD1. The CDR3 loop spans 15 amino acids. Germline loops: CDR1 GTSNPN, CDR2 SVGIG (reference sequence). V trimming: 5 bases; J trimming: 5 bases; junction bases outside the gene matches: 10. CDR3 loop: CAWEGQRDRDNEQFF. Here the CDR3 DNA reads TGTGCCTGGGAGGGCCAGCGGGACAGGGACAATGAGCAGTTCTTC.

This chain connects TRBV11-2 to TRBJ1-4; weak D call: TRBD1 (5 bases). This CDR3 is built from 15 residues. Trimming took off 1 base at V and 6 bases at J, with 12 bases between the two ends. Germline V CDR1 and CDR2: SGHAT, FQNNGV. CDR3 region: CASSLGRQRYEKLFF. Here the CDR3 DNA reads TGTGCCAGCAGCTTAGGCCGACAGCGATATGAAAAACTGTTTTTT.

The V gene is TRBV27, the J gene TRBJ2-7, with a tentative D call TRBD1 (5 bases). Between the trimmed V and J ends, which lost 3 bases and 6 bases, there was a span of 6 bases. From germline, CDR1 is MNHEY and CDR2 SMNVEV (reference sequence). This CDR3 region has 11 residues. Written as DNA, the CDR3 is TGTGCCAGCAGTTTTAGGGGCGAGCAGTACTTC. Translated: CASSFRGEQYF.

V is TRBV27 and J is TRBJ1-5; TRBD1 aligns across 9 bases. The J segment lost 4 bases and the V segment lost 6 bases, leaving 10 bases of the junction unmatched. Germline CDR1 is MNHEY and CDR2 is SMNVEV (reference sequence). The CDR3 totals 16 residues. The CDR3 spells CASSYLPGQGNQPQHF. Here the CDR3 DNA reads TGTGCCAGCAGCTACCTACCGGGACAGGGTAATCAGCCCCAGCATTTT.

This clone has just a few counts. V gene TRBV4-2 combines with J gene TRBJ1-2; weak D call: TRBD1 (6 bases). Germline assignment: CDR1 LGHNA and CDR2 YNFKEQ. This CDR3 is built from 14 residues. Trimming removed 0 bases at V and 6 bases at J, with 11 bases between. CDR3 bases: TGTGCCAGCAGCCAAGATGGGACAAGCCATGGCTACACCTTC. This gives the protein CASSQDGTSHGYTF.

This clone was counted a few times. The rearrangement uses TRBV5-1 and TRBJ2-7; 11 bases are shared with TRBD1. The CDR3 covers 15 residues. The germline V gene encodes CDR1 SGHRS and CDR2 YFSETQ. The ends lost 4 bases at V and 3 bases at J; junction bases unmatched: 6. CDR3 bases: TGCGCCAGCAGCACCTGGACAGGGGGCAGCTACGAGCAGTACTTC. Amino acids: CASSTWTGGSYEQYF.

The chain is built from TRBV9 and TRBJ2-7; perhaps TRBD1 as D (5 bases). The length of the CDR3 is 14 residues. Germline loops: CDR1 SGDLS, CDR2 YYNGEE. Trimming shortened V by 0 bases and J by 2 bases, and 9 bases separated the two germline ends. The CDR3 DNA reads as TGTGCCAGCAGCGTAGGGGGCCCTGCCTACGAGCAGTACTTC. Its protein product is CASSVGGPAYEQYF.

The J gene is TRBJ2-1, the V gene TRBV27, with 9 bases matching TRBD1. The CDR3 totals 14 residues. The V gene's germline CDR1 is MNHEY and CDR2 SMNVEV (reference sequence). Trimming at V came to 3 bases and at J to 8 bases, leaving 5 bases not matched to a gene. DNA of the CDR3: TGTGCCAGCAGTTTCGGGGACAGGGAGGATGAGCAGTTCTTC. Amino acid sequence: CASSFGDREDEQFF.

The V call is TRBV4-1, the J call TRBJ2-7, with D perhaps given as TRBD1 or TRBD2 (5 bases each). Germline CDR1 MGHRA, CDR2 YSYEKL. Deletions cut 0 bases from V and 2 bases from J, with 14 bases between. The CDR3 is 16 amino acids. CDR3 nucleotide sequence: TGCGCCAGCAGCCAAGAATTGCGGCGAGGGGCCTACGAGCAGTACTTC. Its translation is CASSQELRRGAYEQYF.

This clone was found once. J is TRBJ1-1 and V is TRBV20-1; D is uncertain. V was shortened by 7 bases and J by 3 bases, with 9 bases between the two germline ends. The CDR3 covers 11 residues. Germline CDR1 reads DFQATT; CDR2 reads SNEGSKA (reference sequence). CDR3 loop: CSDWRYTEAFF. CDR3 DNA: TGCAGTGATTGGAGGTACACTGAAGCTTTCTTT.

The rearrangement uses TRBV19 and TRBJ1-4; TRBD1 matches at 8 bases. CDR3 length: 14 amino acids. Losses at the gene ends were 7 bases for V and 6 bases for J; bases not matched to a gene: 7. The V gene's germline CDR1 is LNHDA and CDR2 SQIVND (reference sequence). CDR3: CASIDRGGDEKLFF. In DNA, the CDR3 is TGTGCCAGTATTGACAGGGGAGGGGATGAAAAACTGTTTTTT.

The rearrangement links TRBV5-5 to TRBJ2-7; D is possibly TRBD2 (6 bases). The CDR3 runs to 18 residues. V was pared by 1 base and J by 1 base, with 21 bases between. Germline V gene lookup returns CDR1 SGHKS and CDR2 YYEKEE (reference sequence). Here the CDR3 DNA reads TGTGCCAGCAGCTTGTGGGGGACTGGGCGGTTATGGTCCTACGAGCAGTACTTC. Its protein product is CASSLWGTGRLWSYEQYF.

This chain uses TRBV15 with TRBJ2-3, with 9 positions matching TRBD2. This CDR3 region has 15 residues. Germline V gene sequence: CDR1 LNHNV, CDR2 YYDKDF (reference sequence). After removal of 6 bases from V and 6 bases from J, the junction contained 10 bases not matched to a gene. The CDR3 DNA reads TGTGCCACCAGTGGTCTGGCGGGAGGGACGGATACGCAGTATTTT. Encoded protein: CATSGLAGGTDTQYF.

This clone was seen more than once but under ten times. This chain joins TRBV29-1 and TRBJ2-7; 13 bases line up with TRBD2. Trimming took 4 bases from V and 4 from J; bases not matched to a gene: 7. This CDR3 is 15 amino acids long. CDR1 and CDR2 from the germline V gene are SQVTM and ANQGSEA. The DNA of the CDR3 is TGCAGCGTTGTCGGACTAGCGGGAGTTGGGTACGAGCAGTACTTC. Its protein product is CSVVGLAGVGYEQYF.

The chain couples TRBV29-1 to TRBJ1-4; weak D call: TRBD1 (5 bases). The CDR3 runs to 16 residues. The V gene's germline CDR1 is SQVTM and CDR2 ANQGSEA. V lost 1 base and J lost 0, with 12 bases in between. The CDR3 sequence is CSVEGSGHATNEKLFF. The CDR3 DNA sequence: TGCAGCGTTGAAGGGTCAGGGCATGCAACTAATGAAAAACTGTTTTTT.

The chain recombines TRBV10-3 with TRBJ2-3, with 9 bases lining up with TRBD1. From germline, CDR1 is ENHRY and CDR2 SYGVKD. The CDR3 contains 17 residues. The J segment lost 2 bases and the V segment lost 6 bases, leaving 12 bases of the junction unmatched. The CDR3 nucleotides read TGTGCCATCAGCCGAGTCGGGGGACAGGGCTCCACAGATACGCAGTATTTT. It translates to CAISRVGGQGSTDTQYF.